The sequence of this TCR beta chain was determined in a study of T cell responses to AZD1222 COVID-19 vaccine. Whole-study results and caveats: Seropositive at baseline were only a handful of AZD1222 recipients. Mapped onto spike, vaccine-associated CD4 TCRs spanned it and were dominant at 160-218 and 743-854.

Measured with immunoSEQ multiplex PCR; TCRdb has only the in-frame clones, and not every one. The profile shows 120,000 or so clones, roughly 90% of them singletons. This clone was observed a single time. The antigen is not known. CDR3 length: 17 amino acids. Losses at the gene ends were 4 bases for V and 0 bases for J; bases not matched to a gene: 8. Looked up from germline, CDR1 is SNHLY and CDR2 is FYNNEI. Sequenced here: peripheral blood, sampled on day 0 of AZD1222 vaccination. V and J are TRBV2 and TRBJ2-1, with 8 nucleotides matching TRBD1. The TCR comes from an adult in good health. DNA of the CDR3: TGTGCCAGCAGTGTAAGAGGGGGACAGGTCTCCTACAATGAGCAGTTCTTC. This sequence encodes CASSVRGGQVSYNEQFF.